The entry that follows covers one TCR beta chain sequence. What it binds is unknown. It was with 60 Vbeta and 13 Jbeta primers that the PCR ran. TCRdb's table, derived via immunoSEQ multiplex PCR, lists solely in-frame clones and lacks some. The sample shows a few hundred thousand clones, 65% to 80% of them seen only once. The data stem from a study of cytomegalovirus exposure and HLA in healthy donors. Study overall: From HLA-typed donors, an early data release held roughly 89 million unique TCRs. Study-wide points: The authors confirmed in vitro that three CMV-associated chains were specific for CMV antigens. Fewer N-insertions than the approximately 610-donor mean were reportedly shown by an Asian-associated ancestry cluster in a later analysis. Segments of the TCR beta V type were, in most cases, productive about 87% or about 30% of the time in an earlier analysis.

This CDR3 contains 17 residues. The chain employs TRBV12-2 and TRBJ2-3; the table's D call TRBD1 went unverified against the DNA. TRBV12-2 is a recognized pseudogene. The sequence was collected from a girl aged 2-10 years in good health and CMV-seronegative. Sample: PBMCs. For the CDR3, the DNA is TGTGCAAGTCGCTTAGTGGGACAGGGGCAGAGCCCAGATACGCAGTATTTT. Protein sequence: CASRLVGQGQSPDTQYF.